This entry concerns a single TCR beta chain. What it binds is not known. One junction end does not reproduce the germline sequence, and a read error may be involved. The data are from a study of vaccination and CD4 T cells after COVID-19. Study context: Six men and four women formed the convalescents, two being Hispanic.

Sequencing of cultured CD4+ T cell DNA used the Oncomine TCR Beta short-read assay. Researchers extracted genomic DNA from CD4+ T cells that had been cultured. TCRdb called the PCR reads again in MiXCR, with one record for every CDR3 protein. The sample carries roughly 18,000 distinct CDR3 sequences, 78% recorded once. In germline, CDR1 is DFQATT, CDR2 SNEGSKA (reference sequence). The CDR3 totals 12 residues. Treatment: approximately 11-day PBMC culture with coronavirus spike peptide pools or control peptides (ViraFEST assay). Each well held 2 million or so PBMCs in IL-2 (10 IU/ml) medium with 10 ug/ml peptide pools.

This TCR came from a human donor who received a COVID-19 vaccine. This chain joins TRBV20-1 and TRBJ1-5; 9 positions match TRBD1. This sample comprised CD4+ T cells from blood, cultured in vitro, obtained after SARS-CoV-2 vaccination. CDR3 sequence reads: CSGQGGDQPEHF. The CDR3 DNA is TGCAGTGGACAGGGGGGTGATCAGCCCGAGCATTTT.